This TCR beta chain is drawn from a study of blood T cell repertoires in COVID-19 (dated by TCRdb to the early 2020s). Regarding the study in general: Collaborator samples came from the United States, Italy and Spain and covered acute and convalescent phases of COVID-19. The prospective study material was composed of cDNA or gDNA derived from T cells, B-cell-depleted T cells, or PBMCs. The sample metadata nearly always contained a de-identified subject ID, COVID-19 status, age in years and sex. Where HLA class I and class II types were available, the types were taken from metadata supplied by the sample provider, not from assay-based typing. The repertoires were made available in a free public database intended to serve as a resource for research on the immune response to SARS-CoV-2. Samples came from the ongoing ImmuneRACE study (first 160 participants) plus 1,254 subjects from 6 global collaborators. The dataset comprised deeply sampled blood TCRbeta repertoires from subjects exposed to, actively infected with, or recovered from COVID-19.

The research as a whole found: Clinical and demographic metadata were provided uncurated, with the amount varying by source and participant.

This clone was seen only once. No cognate antigen has been identified for it. Base quality data are lacking; no much larger clone is found one base away. The collaborating institutions used their own protocols to collect whole blood in K2EDTA tubes. For TCRbeta analysis, collaborators shipped samples as frozen whole blood, isolated PBMCs, or DNA extracted from either of those sample types. TCRbeta CDR3 regions were amplified from genomic DNA by means of the immunoSEQ Assay, a bias-controlled multiplex PCR. Turning to the authors' computational methods: The number of nucleated cells in each sample was estimated by amplification of reference gene primers within the assay. To quantify the absolute abundance of each unique TCRbeta CDR3 rearrangement, sequence reads were collapsed and filtered. For each sample, productive Simpson clonality was calculated as the square root of Simpson's diversity index across productive rearrangements. Held by TCRdb, this immuneACCESS table contains in-frame sequences only and omits some clones. Under half of the omission traces to an unresolved V gene where checked; the cause of the rest is unknown. The V and J calls and clone size are taken from that table; D and trimming were inferred from the DNA. The sample table lists around 80,000 clones, about 85% of them with a count of one. The ten most abundant clones make up around 9.7% of the sample.

The CDR3 contains 14 residues, cysteine and phenylalanine counted. The CDR3 DNA has 42 bases and is translated from base 1. The junction carries 14 bases between V and J, which are trimmed by 5 bases and 6 bases respectively. From a lookup of the germline V gene, CDR1 and CDR2 are MDHEN and SYDVKM. Sequencing was done on a sample of peripheral blood. Recombination linked TRBV28 to TRBJ2-4; the D gene lacks a confident call. The TCR was taken from a human donor in a cohort sampled during active COVID-19. The DNA reads as follows: TGTGCCAGCAGTCGAGGCCCGGCAGCAAACATTCAGTACTTC. Its product reads: CASSRGPAANIQYF.